Shown below are 31 T cell receptor beta chains from a single sample sequenced in a study of neurological immune-mediated disorders (dated by TCRdb to the late 2010s). Library creation used 5' RACE. These reads were obtained on an Illumina HiSeq 2500. TCRdb's own reprocessing of the public reads used fastp at Q25 and MiXCR and kept productive beta chains. Every entry covers one CDR3 protein and lists the most common genes and DNA from its rows. The sample contains tens of thousands of distinct CDR3 sequences, 4% to 6% of them found a single time. Approximately 7% of the sample rests with the top ten. The sample comprised PBMCs. These TCRs come from a man between 18 and 29 years old with multiple sclerosis.

This clonotype was counted many times. The chain combines TRBV27 with TRBJ2-1; 7 positions agree with TRBD2. There are 13 residues in the CDR3. Germline CDR1 is MNHEY and CDR2 is SMNVEV (reference sequence). V trimming: 8 bases; J trimming: 2 bases; junction bases outside the gene matches: 3. CDR3: CASWGLPYNEQFF. CDR3 in DNA: TGTGCCAGCTGGGGACTACCCTACAATGAGCAGTTCTTC.

At least ten counts were recorded for this clonotype. The V and J genes are TRBV5-1 and TRBJ1-1, with D perhaps TRBD1 (5 bases). This CDR3 contains 16 residues. The ends were cut back, 4 bases at V and 3 bases at J, with 19 bases in the middle. Germline-derived CDR1 and CDR2 are SGHRS and YFSETQ. CDR3 amino acids: CASSPDTSPVDTEAFF. The CDR3 bases are TGCGCCAGCAGCCCGGACACCTCTCCGGTTGACACTGAAGCTTTCTTT. The whole variable domain, remainder taken from reference TRBV5-1 and TRBJ1-1, is KAGVTQTPRYLIKTRGQQVTLSCSPISGHRSVSWYQQTPGQGLQFLFEYFSETQRNKGNFPGRFSGRQFSNSRSEMNVSTLELGDSALYLCASSPDTSPVDTEAFFGQGTRLTVV.

Ten or more counts support this clonotype. This chain joins TRBV7-8 and TRBJ1-5; D gene uncertain. Germline-derived CDR1 and CDR2 are SGHVS and FQNEAQ. The CDR3 extends over 15 amino acids. V was shortened by 0 bases and J by 10 bases, with 16 bases between the two germline ends. CDR3 bases: TGTGCCAGCAGCTTAGCGCGGGGAGGGTCTGGACCCCAGCATTTT. Residues: CASSLARGGSGPQHF. The full variable domain, rest sourced from reference TRBV7-8 and TRBJ1-5, is GAGVSQSPRYKVAKRGQDVALRCDPISGHVSLFWYQQALGQGPEFLTYFQNEAQLDKSGLPSDRFFAERPEGSVSTLKIQRTQQEDSAVYLCASSLARGGSGPQHFGDGTRLSIL.

This clonotype came up many times. This chain links TRBV4-3 with TRBJ2-2, with 11 positions matching TRBD2. CDR1 LGHNA and CDR2 YSLEER come from the germline V gene. V gave up 7 bases and J gave up 5 bases; unmatched junction bases: 3. The CDR3 totals 14 residues. The CDR3 coding sequence is TGCGCCAGCAATCGACTAGCGGGGACCGGGGAGCTGTTTTTT. Its protein product is CASNRLAGTGELFF.

This clonotype has at least ten counts. The CDR3 sequence: CASSLAGVGEKLFF. CDR3 DNA sequence: TGCGCCAGCAGCTTGGCGGGCGTTGGTGAAAAACTGTTTTTT. The rearrangement uses TRBV5-1 and TRBJ1-4; no clear D. V shed 0 bases and J shed 7 bases, with 10 bases lying between them. Germline CDR1 is SGHRS and CDR2 is YFSETQ. The CDR3 totals 14 residues.

This clonotype was picked up many times. V is TRBV30 and J is TRBJ2-7; D might be TRBD2 (5 bases). Deletions cut 3 bases from V and 3 bases from J, with 9 bases between. Germline values: CDR1 GTSNPN, CDR2 SVGIG (reference sequence). The CDR3 loop spans 12 amino acids. CDR3 nucleotide sequence: TGTGCCTGGAGAACCGGGAACTACGAGCAGTACTTC. Translation gives CAWRTGNYEQYF. Supplemented by reference TRBV30 and TRBJ2-7, the full variable domain reads SQTIHQWPATLVQPVGSPLSLECTVEGTSNPNLYWYRQAAGRGLQLLFYSVGIGQISSEVPQNLSASRPQDRQFILSSKKLLLSDSGFYLCAWRTGNYEQYFGPGTRLTVT.

This clonotype appeared many times. The chain has TRBV12-3 or TRBV12-4 and TRBJ1-5; D might be TRBD1 (6 bases). Trimming removed 8 bases at V and 7 bases at J, with 18 bases between. CDR3 size: 14 residues. CDR3 loop: CASLGGGSGQPQHF. The CDR3 DNA reads TGTGCCAGCTTAGGAGGGGGAAGCGGACAGCCCCAGCATTTT.

The CDR3 DNA reads TGTGCCAGCAGCTTAATCCGGGCCGGGGAGCTGTTTTTT. Translated: CASSLIRAGELFF. The chain links TRBV11-2 to TRBJ2-2; D call uncertain. V dropped 2 bases and J dropped 6 bases, with 7 bases sitting between them. This CDR3 spans 13 amino acids. Germline V gene data show CDR1 as SGHAT and CDR2 as FQNNGV.

This clonotype came up once. One base away lies a much larger clone, so this may be a sequencing read error. This chain links TRBV20-1 with TRBJ2-4, with 7 bases lining up with TRBD2. V lost 3 bases to trimming and J lost 6 bases; unmatched junction nucleotides: 5. CDR1 and CDR2 from the germline V gene are DFQATT and SNEGSKA (reference sequence). The CDR3 has 13 residues. Here the CDR3 reads CSASGGTRNIQYF. Written as DNA, the CDR3 is TGCAGTGCTAGCGGGGGGACCAGAAACATTCAGTACTTC.

At least ten counts were recorded for this clonotype. The chain recombines TRBV29-1 with TRBJ1-5, with D possibly TRBD1 on 6 matching bases. Germline V gene sequence: CDR1 SQVTM, CDR2 ANQGSEA. The CDR3 is made up of 12 amino acids. V shed 4 bases and J shed 6 bases, with 10 bases lying between them. CDR3 sequence reads: CSVAGVGQPQHF. Written as DNA, the CDR3 is TGCAGCGTTGCAGGGGTGGGTCAGCCCCAGCATTTT.

This clonotype was observed many times. The V gene is TRBV20-1, the J gene TRBJ2-7, with 9 nucleotides matching TRBD2. The CDR3 sequence is 16 residues long. V dropped 3 bases and J dropped 2; count of bases not matched to a gene: 11. CDR1 is DFQATT and CDR2 is SNEGSKA in the germline V gene (reference sequence). The CDR3 reads CSARPPGGGVAYEQYF. As DNA, the CDR3 is TGCAGTGCTAGGCCCCCGGGCGGGGGGGTGGCCTACGAGCAGTACTTC.

This clonotype came up many times. One junction end disagrees with the germline gene, perhaps due to a read error. The chain has TRBV27 and TRBJ1-5, with D possibly matching TRBD1 (6 bases). There are 14 residues in the CDR3. Germline V gives CDR1 MNHEY, CDR2 SMNVEV (reference sequence). CDR3 residues: CASSISQGNQPQHF. CDR3 coding DNA: TGTGCCAGCAGTATATCTCAGGGGAATCAGCCCCAGCATTTT.

This clonotype occurred many times. The V and J genes are TRBV15 and TRBJ2-3, with D perhaps TRBD2 (6 bases). Germline V CDR1 and CDR2: LNHNV, YYDKDF (reference sequence). CDR3 length: 15 amino acids. Trimming pared 1 base from V and 2 bases from J, leaving 10 bases between. This CDR3 is CATSRGRDFTDTQYF. DNA of the CDR3: TGTGCCACCAGCAGAGGTCGGGACTTCACAGATACGCAGTATTTT.

Ten or more counts support this clonotype. This rearrangement joins TRBV7-2 to TRBJ1-5; the D gene is possibly TRBD1 (6 bases). Germline-derived CDR1 and CDR2 are SGHTA and FQGNSA. With 5 bases removed from V and 2 bases from J, the gap between germline ends came to 13 bases. This CDR3 is 15 amino acids long. CDR3 residues: CASSPQQGGNQPQHF. The CDR3 bases are TGTGCCAGCAGCCCGCAACAGGGAGGCAATCAGCCCCAGCATTTT.

This clonotype was picked up many times. The chain links TRBV4-1 to TRBJ1-1, with TRBD1 as a possible D gene (6 bases). The CDR3 covers 15 residues. Germline V CDR1 and CDR2: MGHRA, YSYEKL. Trimming took 2 bases from V and 1 from J, leaving 11 bases between them. CDR3 coding DNA: TGCGCCAGCAGCCAATTTGGCAGGGGGAACACTGAAGCTTTCTTT. Its translation: CASSQFGRGNTEAFF.

As for this clonotype: It may be a read error: a sequence one base away is much more abundant. The CDR3 ends on some other residue instead of the conserved phenylalanine or tryptophan, so this is likely a read error. No DNA is shown, since the ends of the CDR3 on it are uncertain; the CDR3 is the one TCRdb lists. The rearrangement joins TRBV29-1 to TRBJ1-5; the table's D gene call, TRBD1, was not cross checked with the DNA. The CDR3 adds up to 12 amino acids, both ends counted. Germline V gene sequence: CDR1 SQVTM, CDR2 ANQGSEA. This CDR3 reads CSIGDGYQPQNY.

Ten or more counts support this clonotype. This chain uses TRBV7-9 with TRBJ2-3; 13 positions match TRBD2. The CDR3 has 16 residues. Germline V CDR1 and CDR2: SEHNR, FQNEAQ (reference sequence). Unmatched junction bases numbered 4, after V lost 3 bases and J lost 4 bases. The CDR3 DNA is TGTGCCAGCAGCTTGGAAGGACTAGCGGGAGCAGATACGCAGTATTTT. It is translated as CASSLEGLAGADTQYF.

This clonotype was picked up many times. The genes are TRBV27 and TRBJ2-7; maybe TRBD1 (6 bases). The CDR3 spans 14 residues. V was cut by 1 base and J by 0 bases, with 7 bases left in between. Germline values: CDR1 MNHEY, CDR2 SMNVEV (reference sequence). The CDR3 reads CASSLLGASYEQYF. The CDR3 nucleotides are TGTGCCAGCAGTTTATTGGGGGCCTCCTACGAGCAGTACTTC.

The chain has TRBV7-6 and TRBJ2-3; either TRBD1 or TRBD2 may fit D (7 bases each). V was shortened by 8 bases and J by 6 bases, with 18 bases between the two germline ends. Germline V gene sequence: CDR1 SGHVS, CDR2 FNYEAQ. The CDR3 has 14 residues. CDR3 nucleotide sequence: TGTGCCAGCTCCAGGGGGAGGGCGACCGATACGCAGTATTTT. Its protein is CASSRGRATDTQYF.

This clonotype was seen at least ten times. V gene TRBV12-3 or TRBV12-4 combines with J gene TRBJ1-2; a possible D gene is TRBD1 (6 bases). Between the trimmed V and J ends, which lost 1 base and 6 bases, there was a span of 15 bases. This CDR3 comprises 15 residues. The CDR3 DNA reads TGTGCCAGCAGTTTAGGGTTCTCGGGGGCAGATGGCTACACCTTC. Its translation is CASSLGFSGADGYTF.

The sample holds many counts of this clonotype. The rearrangement links TRBV5-1 to TRBJ1-2, with TRBD1 identical over 11 bases. Germline CDR1 and CDR2: SGHRS and YFSETQ. This CDR3 region has 14 residues. V dropped 0 bases and J dropped 6; count of bases not matched to a gene: 1. Here the CDR3 DNA reads TGCGCCAGCAGCTTGGGGGGACAGGGGGATGGCTACACCTTC. Translated, it gives CASSLGGQGDGYTF.

This clonotype was seen a handful of times. V usage is TRBV7-9 and J usage is TRBJ2-7, with a possible D match to TRBD2 (6 bases). Per the germline V gene, CDR1 is SEHNR and CDR2 is FQNEAQ (reference sequence). V was cut by 5 bases and J by 5 bases, with 16 bases left in between. The CDR3 length is 14 residues. The CDR3 reads CASSLRPGVHEQYF. The CDR3 DNA follows: TGTGCCAGCAGCCTCAGGCCGGGAGTCCACGAGCAGTACTTC. The whole variable domain, filled in from reference TRBV7-9 and TRBJ2-7, reads DTGVSQNPRHKITKRGQNVTFRCDPISEHNRLYWYRQTLGQGPEFLTYFQNEAQLEKSRLLSDRFSAERPKGSFSTLEIQRTEQGDSAMYLCASSLRPGVHEQYFGPGTRLTVT.

This clonotype was observed many times. The V and J genes are TRBV4-2 and TRBJ1-1; no definite D call. Germline CDR1 LGHNA, CDR2 YNFKEQ. The CDR3 spans 18 residues. The ends were cut back, 1 base at V and 3 bases at J, with 21 bases in the middle. The CDR3 is CASSQAPGKSGRHTEAFF. The DNA of the CDR3 is TGTGCCAGCAGCCAAGCTCCGGGAAAGAGCGGTCGCCACACTGAAGCTTTCTTT.

This clonotype has only a few counts. J is TRBJ2-5 and V is TRBV7-2; no clear D gene. This CDR3 has 14 amino acids. CDR1 SGHTA and CDR2 FQGNSA come from the germline V gene. V was cut by 1 base and J by 5 bases, with 11 bases left in between. CDR3 sequence reads: CASSLEARWETQYF. The CDR3 DNA follows: TGTGCCAGCAGCTTAGAAGCTCGATGGGAGACCCAGTACTTC.

This clonotype was seen a few times. This chain uses TRBV7-3 with TRBJ2-2; 10 bases are shared with TRBD1. Germline V gives CDR1 SGHTA, CDR2 FQGTGA. J was trimmed by 5 bases and V by 5 bases; bases with no gene match: 8. The CDR3 is 16 residues long. As DNA, the CDR3 is TGTGCCAGCAGCCCTCAGACAGGGGGCAGGACCGGGGAGCTGTTTTTT. This codes for CASSPQTGGRTGELFF.

At least ten counts were recorded for this clonotype. The V call is TRBV2, the J call TRBJ2-3; a possible D gene is TRBD2 (6 bases). Germline loops: CDR1 SNHLY, CDR2 FYNNEI. Trimming took 6 bases from V and 9 from J, leaving 13 bases between them. There are 12 residues in the CDR3. The CDR3 loop is CASSLKEGTQYF. The CDR3 nucleotides read TGTGCCAGCAGCCTAAAGGAGGGGACGCAGTATTTT.

Ten or more counts support this clonotype. The chain couples TRBV12-3 or TRBV12-4 to TRBJ1-1; no clear D gene. The CDR3 totals 13 residues. Trimming pared 3 bases from V and 5 bases from J, leaving 10 bases between. CDR3 in amino acids: CASSLRELTEAFF. The DNA of the CDR3 is TGTGCCAGCAGTTTGAGGGAGTTAACTGAAGCTTTCTTT.

This clonotype has a count of ten or more. This chain links TRBV12-3 or TRBV12-4 with TRBJ2-2; no firm D call. There are 15 residues in the CDR3. The V end was cut by 0 bases, the J end by 3 bases, with 8 bases between. CDR3 protein: CASSLALGDTGELFF. DNA of the CDR3: TGTGCCAGCAGTTTAGCGCTTGGAGACACCGGGGAGCTGTTTTTT.

This clonotype showed up many times. The chain employs TRBV20-1 and TRBJ2-7; maybe TRBD1 (6 bases). V was pared by 8 bases and J by 0 bases, with 11 bases between. Germline V gives CDR1 DFQATT, CDR2 SNEGSKA (reference sequence). The CDR3 consists of 12 residues. Here the CDR3 reads CSSQGSSYEQYF. The CDR3 bases are TGCAGTTCTCAGGGGAGCTCCTACGAGCAGTACTTC.

This clonotype appeared many times. The rearrangement uses TRBV5-4 and TRBJ2-5; a possible D gene is TRBD1 (8 bases). The CDR3 runs 14 residues. CDR1 and CDR2 (germline): SGHNT, YYREEE (reference sequence). Trimming took off 10 bases at V and 2 bases at J, with 18 bases between the two ends. The CDR3 nucleotides read TGTGCCGTCGGACAGGGAGGGAGACAAGAGACCCAGTACTTC. Protein: CAVGQGGRQETQYF.

This clonotype was seen repeatedly, ten times or more. The chain has TRBV20-1 and TRBJ1-5; no reliable D call. With 2 bases removed from V and 5 bases from J, the gap between germline ends came to 4 bases. The CDR3 spans 11 residues. Germline V gene sequence: CDR1 DFQATT, CDR2 SNEGSKA (reference sequence). Written as DNA, the CDR3 is TGCAGTGCTAGATCGCATCAGCCCCAGCATTTT. It encodes CSARSHQPQHF.